This T cell receptor (beta chain) comes out of a study of beta chain features in type 1 diabetes. In this sample, this clone turned up a few times. Its antigen is as yet unknown. Trimming pared 2 bases from V and 10 bases from J, leaving 18 bases between. Germline CDR1 is SGHDT and CDR2 is YYEEEE. The CDR3 runs 14 residues. The whole isolated RNA underwent reverse transcription, so sequencing captured expressed TCRB transcripts. Profiled with immunoSEQ multiplex PCR; TCRdb holds only in-frame clones, not every one. The data hold about 620,000 clones, with 15% to 18% observed a single time. Study-wide results and limits: The similarity of naive, central memory and Treg TCRB repertoires appeared greater among patients than among healthy donors. Within each of all four CD4+ subsets, Type 1 diabetes patients had TCRB CDR3s that were moderately but significantly shorter.

The TCR comes from a man between 18 and 35 years old in good health. The chain has TRBV5-6 and TRBJ1-2; D not resolved. The material sequenced was naive CD4+ T cells from blood. The CDR3 spells CASSFKVAVRDYTF. In DNA form, the CDR3 reads TGTGCCAGCAGCTTTAAAGTTGCGGTTCGAGACTACACCTTC.